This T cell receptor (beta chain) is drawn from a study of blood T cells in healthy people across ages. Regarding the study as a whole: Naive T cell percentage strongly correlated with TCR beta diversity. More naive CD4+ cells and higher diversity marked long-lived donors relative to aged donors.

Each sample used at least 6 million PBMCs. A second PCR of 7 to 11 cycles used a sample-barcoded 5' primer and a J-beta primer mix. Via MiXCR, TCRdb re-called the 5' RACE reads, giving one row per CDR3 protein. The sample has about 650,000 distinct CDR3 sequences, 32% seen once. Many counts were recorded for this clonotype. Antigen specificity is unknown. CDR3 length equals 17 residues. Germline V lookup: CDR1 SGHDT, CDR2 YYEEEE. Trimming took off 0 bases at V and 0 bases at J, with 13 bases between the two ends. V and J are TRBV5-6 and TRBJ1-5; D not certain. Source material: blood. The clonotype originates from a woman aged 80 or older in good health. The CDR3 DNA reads TGTGCCAGCAGCTTGGGGGCCGCTACTGATAGCAATCAGCCCCAGCATTTT. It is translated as CASSLGAATDSNQPQHF.